Described below is a single TCR beta chain sequence and its context. TCRdb's table, derived via immunoSEQ multiplex PCR, lists solely in-frame clones and lacks some. The repertoire holds 110,000 or so clones, with 80% to 90% as singletons. These data belong to a study of blood T cell repertoires in COVID-19. Background on the study: PBMCs, B-cell-depleted T cells, or T cells were the source of the cDNA or gDNA that made up the material.

The material sequenced was peripheral blood. The clonotype originates from a woman in her fifties or sixties with acute or convalescent COVID-19.

The chain's CDR3 is CASSFPGGKGGQPQHF. In DNA, the CDR3 is TGTGCCAGCAGTTTTCCAGGGGGCAAAGGAGGACAGCCCCAGCATTTT. This chain links TRBV6-6 with TRBJ1-5; 8 bases map to TRBD1. V gave up 4 bases and J gave up 7 bases; unmatched junction bases: 12. CDR3 length: 16 amino acids. In germline, CDR1 is MNHNY, CDR2 SVGAGI (reference sequence).